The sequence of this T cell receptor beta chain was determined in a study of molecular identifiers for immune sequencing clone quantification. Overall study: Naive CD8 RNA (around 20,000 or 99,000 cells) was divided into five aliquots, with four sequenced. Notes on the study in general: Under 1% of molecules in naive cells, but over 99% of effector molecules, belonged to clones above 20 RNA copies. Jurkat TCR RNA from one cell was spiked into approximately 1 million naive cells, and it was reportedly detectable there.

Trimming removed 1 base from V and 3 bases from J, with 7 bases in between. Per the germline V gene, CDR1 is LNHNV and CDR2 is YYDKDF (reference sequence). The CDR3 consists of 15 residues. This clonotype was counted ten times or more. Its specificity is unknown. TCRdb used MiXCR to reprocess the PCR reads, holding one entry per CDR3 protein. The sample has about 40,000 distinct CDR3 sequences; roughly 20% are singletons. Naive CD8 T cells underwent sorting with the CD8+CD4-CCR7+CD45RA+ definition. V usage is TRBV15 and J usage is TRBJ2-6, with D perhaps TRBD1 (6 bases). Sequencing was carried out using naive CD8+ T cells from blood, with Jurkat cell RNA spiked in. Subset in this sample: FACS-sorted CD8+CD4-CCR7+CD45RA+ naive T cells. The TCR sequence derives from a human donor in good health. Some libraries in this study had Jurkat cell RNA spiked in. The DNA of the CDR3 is TGTGCCACCAGCAGAGTCAGGGGTGGGGCCAACGTCCTGACTTTC. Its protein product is CATSRVRGGANVLTF.